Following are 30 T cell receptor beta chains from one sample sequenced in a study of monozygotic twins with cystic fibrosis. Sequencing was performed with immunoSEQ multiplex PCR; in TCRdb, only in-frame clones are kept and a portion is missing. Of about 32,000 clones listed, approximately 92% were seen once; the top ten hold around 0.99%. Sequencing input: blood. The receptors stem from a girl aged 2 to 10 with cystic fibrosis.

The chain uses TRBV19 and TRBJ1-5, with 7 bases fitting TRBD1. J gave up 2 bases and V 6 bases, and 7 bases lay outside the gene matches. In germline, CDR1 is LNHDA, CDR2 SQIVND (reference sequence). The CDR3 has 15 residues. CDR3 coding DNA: TGTGCCAGTAGAACGACAGGGAGAGGCAATCAGCCCCAGCATTTT. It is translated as CASRTTGRGNQPQHF. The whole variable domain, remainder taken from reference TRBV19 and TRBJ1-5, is DGGITQSPKYLFRKEGQNVTLSCEQNLNHDAMYWYRQDPGQGLRLIYYSQIVNDFQKGDIAEGYSVSREKKESFPLTVTSAQKNPTAFYLCASRTTGRGNQPQHFGDGTRLSIL.

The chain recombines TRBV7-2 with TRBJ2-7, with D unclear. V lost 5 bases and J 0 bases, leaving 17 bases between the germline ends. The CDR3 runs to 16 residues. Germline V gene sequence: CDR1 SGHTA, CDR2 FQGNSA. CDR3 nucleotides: TGTGCCAGCAGCACACGTACGGGCCTGAGCTCCTACGAGCAGTACTTC. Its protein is CASSTRTGLSSYEQYF.

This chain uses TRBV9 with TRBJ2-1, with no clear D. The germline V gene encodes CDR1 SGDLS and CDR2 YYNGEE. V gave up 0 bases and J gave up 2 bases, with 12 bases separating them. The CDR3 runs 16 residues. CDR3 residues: CASSVVPTVAYNEQFF. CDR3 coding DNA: TGTGCCAGCAGCGTAGTCCCTACGGTAGCCTACAATGAGCAGTTCTTC.

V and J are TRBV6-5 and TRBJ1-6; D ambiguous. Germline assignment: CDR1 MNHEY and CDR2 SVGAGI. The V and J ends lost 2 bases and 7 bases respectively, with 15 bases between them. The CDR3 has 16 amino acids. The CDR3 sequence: CASSYKPGEPNSPLHF. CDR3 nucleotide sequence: TGTGCCAGCAGTTACAAGCCAGGCGAACCAAATTCACCCCTCCACTTT.

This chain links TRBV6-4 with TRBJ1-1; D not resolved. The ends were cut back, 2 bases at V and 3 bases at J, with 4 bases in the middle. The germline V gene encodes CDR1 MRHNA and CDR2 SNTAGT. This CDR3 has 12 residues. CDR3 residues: CASSDTDTEAFF. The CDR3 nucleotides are TGTGCCAGCAGTGACACGGACACTGAAGCTTTCTTT.

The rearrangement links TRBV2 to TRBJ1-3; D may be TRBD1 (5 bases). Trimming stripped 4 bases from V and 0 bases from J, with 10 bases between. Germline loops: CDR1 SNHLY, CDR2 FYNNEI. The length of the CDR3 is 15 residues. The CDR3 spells CASSGAGSSGNTIYF. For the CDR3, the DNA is TGTGCCAGCAGTGGAGCAGGGAGCTCTGGAAACACCATATATTTT.

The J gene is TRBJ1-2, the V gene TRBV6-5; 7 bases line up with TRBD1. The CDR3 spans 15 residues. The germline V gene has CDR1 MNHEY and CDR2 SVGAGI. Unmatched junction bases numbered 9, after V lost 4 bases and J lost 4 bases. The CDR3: CASSSTTGFGYGYTF. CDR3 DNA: TGTGCCAGCAGTTCCACGACAGGGTTCGGCTATGGCTACACCTTC.

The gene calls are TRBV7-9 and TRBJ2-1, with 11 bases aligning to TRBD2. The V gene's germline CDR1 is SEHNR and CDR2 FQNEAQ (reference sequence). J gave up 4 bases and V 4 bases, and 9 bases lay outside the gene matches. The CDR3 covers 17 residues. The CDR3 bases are TGTGCCAGCAGCTGGGGGGAGGGACTAGCGGTGTACAATGAGCAGTTCTTC. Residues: CASSWGEGLAVYNEQFF.

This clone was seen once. The CDR3 DNA is TGTGCCAGCAGTGAATTAGGCGGAGAGGGAGAGACCCAGTACTTC. Residues: CASSELGGEGETQYF. The J gene is TRBJ2-5, the V gene TRBV2, with TRBD2 as a possible D gene (5 bases). Germline V gives CDR1 SNHLY, CDR2 FYNNEI. Trimming cost V 2 bases and J 4 bases, with 14 bases left between them. The CDR3 length is 15 residues.

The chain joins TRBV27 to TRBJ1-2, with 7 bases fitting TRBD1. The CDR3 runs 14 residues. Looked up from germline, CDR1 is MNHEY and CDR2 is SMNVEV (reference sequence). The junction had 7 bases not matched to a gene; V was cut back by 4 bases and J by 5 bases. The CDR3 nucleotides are TGTGCCAGCAGTTCTCGACAGGGTTGGTATGGCTACACCTTC. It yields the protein CASSSRQGWYGYTF.

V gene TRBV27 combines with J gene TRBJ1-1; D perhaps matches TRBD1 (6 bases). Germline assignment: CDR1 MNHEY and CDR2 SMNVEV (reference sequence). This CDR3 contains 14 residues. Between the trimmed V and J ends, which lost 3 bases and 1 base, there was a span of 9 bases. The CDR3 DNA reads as TGTGCCAGCAGTTTCTTACAGGGGAACACTGAAGCTTTCTTT. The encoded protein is CASSFLQGNTEAFF.

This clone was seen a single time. The CDR3 region is CASSLGLAGGSYEQYF. The CDR3 coding sequence is TGTGCCAGCAGCTTAGGACTAGCGGGGGGGTCCTACGAGCAGTACTTC. The chain combines TRBV7-2 with TRBJ2-7; 14 positions match TRBD2. In germline, CDR1 is SGHTA, CDR2 FQGNSA. Losses at the gene ends were 1 base for V and 1 base for J; bases not matched to a gene: 0. This CDR3 comprises 16 residues.

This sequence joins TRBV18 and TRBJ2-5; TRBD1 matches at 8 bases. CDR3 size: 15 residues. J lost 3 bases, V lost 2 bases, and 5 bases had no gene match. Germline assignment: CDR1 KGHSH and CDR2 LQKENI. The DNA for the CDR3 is TGTGCCAGCTCACCATCAGCAGGGGGCGAAGAGACCCAGTACTTC. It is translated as CASSPSAGGEETQYF.

CDR3: CASSQEVGDMFYGYTF. The CDR3 DNA is TGTGCCAGCAGCCAAGAGGTGGGGGATATGTTCTATGGCTACACCTTC. V is TRBV14 and J is TRBJ1-2; D might be TRBD1 (5 bases). Trimming pared 0 bases from V and 4 bases from J, leaving 15 bases between. This CDR3 has 16 amino acids. Germline V lookup: CDR1 SGHDN, CDR2 FVKESK.

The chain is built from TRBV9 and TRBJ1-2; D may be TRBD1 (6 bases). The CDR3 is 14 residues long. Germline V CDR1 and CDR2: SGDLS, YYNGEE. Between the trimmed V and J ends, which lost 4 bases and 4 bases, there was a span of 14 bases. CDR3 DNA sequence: TGTGCCAGCAGCCCACGACAGGAACCCTATGGCTACACCTTC. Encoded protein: CASSPRQEPYGYTF.

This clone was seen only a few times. The CDR3 nucleotides are TGTGCCGCAGGGACAGTGAATTCACCCCTCCACTTT. As protein: CAAGTVNSPLHF. V and J are TRBV19 and TRBJ1-6, with 7 bases lining up with TRBD1. The CDR3 extends over 12 amino acids. Trimming took 11 bases from V and 7 from J; bases not matched to a gene: 5. Germline CDR1 is LNHDA and CDR2 is SQIVND (reference sequence).

CDR3 nucleotide sequence: TGTGCCAGCAGCTTGCAAGGCGACTCGCACTCCTACGAGCAGTACTTC. Its translation: CASSLQGDSHSYEQYF. V gene TRBV7-2 combines with J gene TRBJ2-7; no clear D. V was pared by 3 bases and J by 0 bases, with 15 bases between. Germline V gene data show CDR1 as SGHTA and CDR2 as FQGNSA. The CDR3 sequence is 16 residues long.

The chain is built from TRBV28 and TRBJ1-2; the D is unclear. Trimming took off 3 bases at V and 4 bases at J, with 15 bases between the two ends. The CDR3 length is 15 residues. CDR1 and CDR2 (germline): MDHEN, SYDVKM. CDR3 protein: CASSLGFGRSYGYTF. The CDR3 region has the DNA TGTGCCAGCAGTTTGGGGTTCGGACGGAGCTATGGCTACACCTTC.

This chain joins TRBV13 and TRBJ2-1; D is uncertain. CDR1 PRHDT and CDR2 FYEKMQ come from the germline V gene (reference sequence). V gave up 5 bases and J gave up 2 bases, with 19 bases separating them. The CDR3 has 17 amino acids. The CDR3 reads CASSDRIPAVPYNEQFF. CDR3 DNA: TGTGCCAGCAGCGATCGGATCCCGGCGGTCCCCTACAATGAGCAGTTCTTC.

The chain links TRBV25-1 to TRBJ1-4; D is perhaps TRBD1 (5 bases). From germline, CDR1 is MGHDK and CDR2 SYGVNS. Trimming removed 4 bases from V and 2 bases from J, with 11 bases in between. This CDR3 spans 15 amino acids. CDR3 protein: CASSAPGNTNEKLFF. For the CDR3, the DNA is TGTGCCAGCAGTGCCCCAGGGAACACTAATGAAAAACTGTTTTTT.

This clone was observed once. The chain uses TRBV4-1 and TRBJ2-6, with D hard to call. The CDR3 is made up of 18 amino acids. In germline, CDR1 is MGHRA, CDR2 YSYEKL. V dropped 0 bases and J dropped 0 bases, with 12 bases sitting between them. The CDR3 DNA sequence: TGCGCCAGCAGCCAAGATTCTATAGTTAACTCTGGGGCCAACGTCCTGACTTTC. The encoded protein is CASSQDSIVNSGANVLTF.

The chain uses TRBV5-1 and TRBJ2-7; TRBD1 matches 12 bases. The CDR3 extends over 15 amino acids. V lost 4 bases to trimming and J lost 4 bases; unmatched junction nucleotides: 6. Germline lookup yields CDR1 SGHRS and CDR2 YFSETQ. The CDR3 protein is CASSLGQGAQYEQYF. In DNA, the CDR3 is TGCGCCAGCAGCCTGGGACAGGGGGCACAATACGAGCAGTACTTC.

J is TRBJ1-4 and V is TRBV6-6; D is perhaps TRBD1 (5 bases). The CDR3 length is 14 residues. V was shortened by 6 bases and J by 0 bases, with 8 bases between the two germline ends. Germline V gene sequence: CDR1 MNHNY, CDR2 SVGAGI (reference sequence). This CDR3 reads CASSRTTTNEKLFF. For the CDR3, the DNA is TGTGCCAGCAGCAGGACAACAACTAATGAAAAACTGTTTTTT.

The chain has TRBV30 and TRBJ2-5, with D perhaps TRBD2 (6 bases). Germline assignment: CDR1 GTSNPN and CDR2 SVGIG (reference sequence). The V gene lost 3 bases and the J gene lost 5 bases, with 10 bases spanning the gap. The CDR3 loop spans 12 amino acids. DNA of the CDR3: TGTGCCTGGAGGACGGGGAGGGAGACCCAGTACTTC. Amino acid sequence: CAWRTGRETQYF.

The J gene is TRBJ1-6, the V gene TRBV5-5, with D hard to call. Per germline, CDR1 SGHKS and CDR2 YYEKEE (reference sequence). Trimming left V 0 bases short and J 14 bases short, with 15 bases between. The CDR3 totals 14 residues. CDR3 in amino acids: CASSLDPDGRTLHF. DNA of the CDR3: TGTGCCAGCAGCTTGGATCCGGACGGAAGGACCCTCCACTTT.

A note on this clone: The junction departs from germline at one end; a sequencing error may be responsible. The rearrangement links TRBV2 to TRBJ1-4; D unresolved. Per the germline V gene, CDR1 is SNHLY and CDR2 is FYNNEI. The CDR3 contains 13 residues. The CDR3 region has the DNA TGTGCCCGCAGGACTGAGGCTAATGAAAAACTGTTTTTT. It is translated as CARRTEANEKLFF.

CDR3 sequence: CASTGQVDISGANVLTF. CDR3 bases: TGTGCCAGCACCGGACAGGTAGACATCTCTGGGGCCAACGTCCTGACTTTC. The rearrangement links TRBV7-2 to TRBJ2-6; 7 nucleotides agree with TRBD1. Per germline, CDR1 SGHTA and CDR2 FQGNSA. The CDR3 is 17 residues long. Germline trimming cut 7 bases from V and 0 bases from J; bases unmatched to any gene: 9.

This CDR3 is CSDNGQGRHNEQFF. The CDR3 DNA reads TGCAGCGATAATGGACAGGGGAGGCACAATGAGCAGTTCTTC. The chain uses TRBV29-1 and TRBJ2-1; 9 positions agree with TRBD1. The germline gives CDR1 SQVTM, CDR2 ANQGSEA. The CDR3 contains 14 residues. J lost 5 bases, V lost 7 bases, and 9 bases had no gene match.

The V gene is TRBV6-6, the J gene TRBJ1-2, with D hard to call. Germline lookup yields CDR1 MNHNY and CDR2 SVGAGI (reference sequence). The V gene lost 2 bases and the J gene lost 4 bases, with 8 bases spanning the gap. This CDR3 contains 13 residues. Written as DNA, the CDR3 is TGTGCCAGCAGTTACGGGCCTCTCTATGGCTACACCTTC. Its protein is CASSYGPLYGYTF.

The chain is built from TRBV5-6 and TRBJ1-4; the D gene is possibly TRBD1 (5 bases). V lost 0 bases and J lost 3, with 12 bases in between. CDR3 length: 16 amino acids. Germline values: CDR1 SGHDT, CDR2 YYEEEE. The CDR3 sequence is CASSLAPGISNEKLFF. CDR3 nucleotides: TGTGCCAGCAGCTTGGCCCCAGGGATCTCTAATGAAAAACTGTTTTTT.